The present TCR beta chain was sequenced within a study of T cell responses to AZD1222 COVID-19 vaccine. Study findings and constraints: Spike-specific TCR breadth rose after two AZD1222 doses, and depth rose as well. Close to half of all spike-specific TCRs reportedly target regions of the variants that are unmutated.

Details on this clone: Its antigen remains unknown.

Method: immunoSEQ multiplex PCR; TCRdb's copy keeps in-frame clones and lacks some. This sample has about 120,000 clones; about 86% occur once, and the top ten carry over 8.5%. V was trimmed by 7 bases and J by 6 bases, leaving 10 bases between them. CDR1 and CDR2 from the germline V gene are MDHEN and SYDVKM. The CDR3 runs 11 residues. The chain employs TRBV28 and TRBJ2-7; D is unclear. Specimen: peripheral blood, collected on day 0 of AZD1222 vaccination. This TCR derives from an adult in good health. CDR3 sequence reads: CASTDNREQYF. CDR3 bases: TGTGCCAGCACCGACAACCGCGAGCAGTACTTC.